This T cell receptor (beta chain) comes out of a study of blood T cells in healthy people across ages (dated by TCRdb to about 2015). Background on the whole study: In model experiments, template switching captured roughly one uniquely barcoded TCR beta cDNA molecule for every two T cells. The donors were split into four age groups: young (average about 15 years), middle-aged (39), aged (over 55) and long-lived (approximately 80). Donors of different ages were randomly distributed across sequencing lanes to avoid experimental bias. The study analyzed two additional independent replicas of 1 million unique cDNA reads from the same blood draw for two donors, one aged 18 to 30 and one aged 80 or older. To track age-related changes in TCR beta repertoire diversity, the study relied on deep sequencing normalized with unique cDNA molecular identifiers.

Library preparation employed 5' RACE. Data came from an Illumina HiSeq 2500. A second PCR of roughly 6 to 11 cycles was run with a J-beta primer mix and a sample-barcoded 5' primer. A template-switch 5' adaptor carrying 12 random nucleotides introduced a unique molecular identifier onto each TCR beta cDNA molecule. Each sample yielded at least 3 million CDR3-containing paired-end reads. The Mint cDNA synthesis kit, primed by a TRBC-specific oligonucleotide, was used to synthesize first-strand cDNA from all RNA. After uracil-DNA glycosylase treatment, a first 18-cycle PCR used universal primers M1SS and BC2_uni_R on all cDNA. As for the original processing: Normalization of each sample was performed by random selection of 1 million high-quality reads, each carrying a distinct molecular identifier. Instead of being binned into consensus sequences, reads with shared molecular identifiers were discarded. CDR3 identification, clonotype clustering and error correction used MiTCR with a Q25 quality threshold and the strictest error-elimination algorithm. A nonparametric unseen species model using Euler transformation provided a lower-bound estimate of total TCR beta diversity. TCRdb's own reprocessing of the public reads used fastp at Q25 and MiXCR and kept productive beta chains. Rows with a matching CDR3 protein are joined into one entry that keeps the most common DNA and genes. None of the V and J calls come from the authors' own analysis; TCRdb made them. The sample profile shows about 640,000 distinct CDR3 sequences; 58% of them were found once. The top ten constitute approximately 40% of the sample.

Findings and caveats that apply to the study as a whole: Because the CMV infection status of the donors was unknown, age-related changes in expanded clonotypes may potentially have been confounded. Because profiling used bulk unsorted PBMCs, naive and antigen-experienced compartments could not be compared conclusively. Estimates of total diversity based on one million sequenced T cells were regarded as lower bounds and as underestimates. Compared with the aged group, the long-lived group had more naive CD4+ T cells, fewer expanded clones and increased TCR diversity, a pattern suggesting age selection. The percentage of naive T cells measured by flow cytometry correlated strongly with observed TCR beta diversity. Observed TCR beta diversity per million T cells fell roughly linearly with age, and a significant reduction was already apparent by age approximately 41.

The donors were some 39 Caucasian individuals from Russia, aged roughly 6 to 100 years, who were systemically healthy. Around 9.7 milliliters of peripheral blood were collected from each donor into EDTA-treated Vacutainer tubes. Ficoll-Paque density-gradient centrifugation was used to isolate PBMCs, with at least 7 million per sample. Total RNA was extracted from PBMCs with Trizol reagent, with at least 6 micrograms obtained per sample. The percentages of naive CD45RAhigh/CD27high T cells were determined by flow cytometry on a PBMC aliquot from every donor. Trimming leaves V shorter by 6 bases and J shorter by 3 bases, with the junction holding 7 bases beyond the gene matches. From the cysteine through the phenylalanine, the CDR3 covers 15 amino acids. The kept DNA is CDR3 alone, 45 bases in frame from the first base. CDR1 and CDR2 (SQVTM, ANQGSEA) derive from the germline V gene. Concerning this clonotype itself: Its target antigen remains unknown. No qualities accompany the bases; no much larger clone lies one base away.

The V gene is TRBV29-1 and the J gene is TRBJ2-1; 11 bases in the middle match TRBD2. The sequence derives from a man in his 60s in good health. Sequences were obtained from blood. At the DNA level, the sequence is TGCAGCGTGGAGGGACTAGCGGCGCACTACAATGAGCAGTTCTTC. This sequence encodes CSVEGLAAHYNEQFF.